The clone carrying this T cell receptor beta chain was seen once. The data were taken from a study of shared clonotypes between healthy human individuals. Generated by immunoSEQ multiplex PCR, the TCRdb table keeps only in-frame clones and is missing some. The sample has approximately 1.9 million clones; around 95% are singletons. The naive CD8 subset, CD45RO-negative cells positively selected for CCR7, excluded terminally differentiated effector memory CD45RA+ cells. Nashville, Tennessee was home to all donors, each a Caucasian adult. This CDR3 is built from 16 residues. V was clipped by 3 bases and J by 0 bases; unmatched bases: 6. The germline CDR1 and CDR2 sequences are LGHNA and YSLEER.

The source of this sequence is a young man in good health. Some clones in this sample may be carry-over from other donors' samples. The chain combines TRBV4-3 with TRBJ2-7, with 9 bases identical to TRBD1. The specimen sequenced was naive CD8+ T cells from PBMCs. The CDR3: CASSHIRTGVSYEQYF. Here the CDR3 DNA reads TGCGCCAGCAGCCATATTCGGACAGGGGTCTCCTACGAGCAGTACTTC.